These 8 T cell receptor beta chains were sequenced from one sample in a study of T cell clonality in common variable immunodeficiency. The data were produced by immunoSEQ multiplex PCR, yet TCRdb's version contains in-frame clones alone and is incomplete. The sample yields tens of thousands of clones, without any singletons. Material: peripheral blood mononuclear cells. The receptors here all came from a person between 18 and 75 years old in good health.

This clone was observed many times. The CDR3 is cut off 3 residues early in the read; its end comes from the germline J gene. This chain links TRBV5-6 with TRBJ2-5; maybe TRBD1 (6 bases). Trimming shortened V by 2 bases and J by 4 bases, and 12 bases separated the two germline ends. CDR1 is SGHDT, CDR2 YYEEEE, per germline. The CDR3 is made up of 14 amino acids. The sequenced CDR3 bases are TGTGCCAGCAGCTTCGCAGGGGCACTAGAGACC. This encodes CASSFAGALET. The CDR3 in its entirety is CASSFAGALETQYF.

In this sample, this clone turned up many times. The CDR3 bases that were read are TGTGCCTGGAGTGTAAACTCCTATGGC. Protein: CAWSVNSYG. The CDR3 as a whole reads CAWSVNSYGYTF. The chain is built from TRBV30 and TRBJ1-2, with D hard to call. The sequenced fragment ends 3 residues before the CDR3 boundary, so the rest is inferred from the germline J gene. Per germline, CDR1 GTSNPN and CDR2 SVGIG (reference sequence). CDR3 size: 12 residues. V was trimmed by 0 bases and J by 4 bases, leaving 6 bases between them. Full variable domain (missing parts from reference TRBV30 and TRBJ1-2): SQTIHQWPATLVQPVGSPLSLECTVEGTSNPNLYWYRQAAGRGLQLLFYSVGIGQISSEVPQNLSASRPQDRQFILSSKKLLLSDSGFYLCAWSVNSYGYTFGSGTRLTVV.

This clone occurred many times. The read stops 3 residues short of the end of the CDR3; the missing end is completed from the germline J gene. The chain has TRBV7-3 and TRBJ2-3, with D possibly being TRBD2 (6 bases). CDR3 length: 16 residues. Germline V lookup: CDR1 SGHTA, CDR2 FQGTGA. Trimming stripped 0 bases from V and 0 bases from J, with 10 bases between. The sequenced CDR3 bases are TGTGCCAGCAGCTTAACCGGAGGGGAGAGCACAGATACG. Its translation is CASSLTGGESTDT. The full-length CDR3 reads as CASSLTGGESTDTQYF. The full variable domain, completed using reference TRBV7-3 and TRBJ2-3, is GAGVSQTPSNKVTEKGKYVELRCDPISGHTALYWYRQSLGQGPEFLIYFQGTGAADDSGLPNDRFFAVRPEGSVSTLKIQRTERGDSAVYLCASSLTGGESTDTQYFGPGTRLTVL.

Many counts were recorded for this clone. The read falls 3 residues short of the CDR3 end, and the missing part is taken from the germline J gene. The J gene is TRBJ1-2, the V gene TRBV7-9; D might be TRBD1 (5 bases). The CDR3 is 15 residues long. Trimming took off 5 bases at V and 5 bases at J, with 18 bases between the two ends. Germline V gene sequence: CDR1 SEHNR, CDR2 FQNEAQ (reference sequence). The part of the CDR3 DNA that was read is TGTGCCAGCAGCCCCGGGGGGGGGTTGGGATATGGC. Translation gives CASSPGGGLGYG. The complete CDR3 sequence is CASSPGGGLGYGYTF.

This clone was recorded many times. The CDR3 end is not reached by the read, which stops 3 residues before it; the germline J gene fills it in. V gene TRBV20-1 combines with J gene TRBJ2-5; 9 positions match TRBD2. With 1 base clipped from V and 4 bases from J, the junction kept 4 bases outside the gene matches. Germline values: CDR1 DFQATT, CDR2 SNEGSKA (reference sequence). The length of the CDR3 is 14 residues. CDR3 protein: CSARGGTSRETQYF. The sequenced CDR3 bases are TGCAGTGCTAGAGGGGGGACTAGCCGAGAGACC.

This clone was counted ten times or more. The CDR3 spells CASSLGGPSGNTIYF. Incomplete CDR3 DNA: TGCGCCAGCAGCTTAGGGGGTCCCTCTGGAAACACC. The chain carries TRBV5-1 and TRBJ1-3, with a tentative D call TRBD1 (6 bases). The read ends 3 residues shy of where the CDR3 ends; the end is completed using the germline J gene. Trimming pared 2 bases from V and 0 bases from J, leaving 9 bases between. The CDR3 covers 15 residues. Germline CDR1 is SGHRS and CDR2 is YFSETQ. The whole variable domain, filled in from reference TRBV5-1 and TRBJ1-3, reads KAGVTQTPRYLIKTRGQQVTLSCSPISGHRSVSWYQQTPGQGLQFLFEYFSETQRNKGNFPGRFSGRQFSNSRSEMNVSTLELGDSALYLCASSLGGPSGNTIYFGEGSWLTVV.

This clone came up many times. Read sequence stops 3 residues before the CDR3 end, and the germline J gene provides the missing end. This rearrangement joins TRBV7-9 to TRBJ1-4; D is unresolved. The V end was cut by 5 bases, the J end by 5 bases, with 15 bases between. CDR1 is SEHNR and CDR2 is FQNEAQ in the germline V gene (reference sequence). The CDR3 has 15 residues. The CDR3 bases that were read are TGTGCCAGCAGCCCGGGTTCAGCCCCAAATGAAAAA. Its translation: CASSPGSAPNEK. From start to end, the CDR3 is CASSPGSAPNEKLFF. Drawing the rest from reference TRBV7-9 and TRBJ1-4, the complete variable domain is DTGVSQNPRHKITKRGQNVTFRCDPISEHNRLYWYRQTLGQGPEFLTYFQNEAQLEKSRLLSDRFSAERPKGSFSTLEIQRTEQGDSAMYLCASSPGSAPNEKLFFGSGTQLSVL.

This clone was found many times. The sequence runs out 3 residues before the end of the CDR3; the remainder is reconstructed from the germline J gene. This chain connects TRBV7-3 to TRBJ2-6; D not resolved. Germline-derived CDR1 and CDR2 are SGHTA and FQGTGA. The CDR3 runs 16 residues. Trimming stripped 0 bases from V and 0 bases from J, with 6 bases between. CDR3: CASSLTRDSGANVLTF. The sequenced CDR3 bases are TGTGCCAGCAGCTTAACCAGAGACTCTGGGGCCAACGTC.